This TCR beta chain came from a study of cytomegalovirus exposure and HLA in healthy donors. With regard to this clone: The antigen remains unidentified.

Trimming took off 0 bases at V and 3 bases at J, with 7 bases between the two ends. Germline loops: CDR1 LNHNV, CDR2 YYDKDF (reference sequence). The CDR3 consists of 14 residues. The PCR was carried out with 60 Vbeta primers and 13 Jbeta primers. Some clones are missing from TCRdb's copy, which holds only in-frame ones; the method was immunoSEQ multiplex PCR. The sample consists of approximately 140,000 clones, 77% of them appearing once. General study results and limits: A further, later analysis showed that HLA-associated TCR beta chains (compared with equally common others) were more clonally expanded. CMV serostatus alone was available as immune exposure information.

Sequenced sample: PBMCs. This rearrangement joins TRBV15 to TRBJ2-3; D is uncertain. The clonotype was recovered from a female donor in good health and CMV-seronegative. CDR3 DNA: TGTGCCACCAGCAGAGAAACACCGACAGATACGCAGTATTTT. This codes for CATSRETPTDTQYF.